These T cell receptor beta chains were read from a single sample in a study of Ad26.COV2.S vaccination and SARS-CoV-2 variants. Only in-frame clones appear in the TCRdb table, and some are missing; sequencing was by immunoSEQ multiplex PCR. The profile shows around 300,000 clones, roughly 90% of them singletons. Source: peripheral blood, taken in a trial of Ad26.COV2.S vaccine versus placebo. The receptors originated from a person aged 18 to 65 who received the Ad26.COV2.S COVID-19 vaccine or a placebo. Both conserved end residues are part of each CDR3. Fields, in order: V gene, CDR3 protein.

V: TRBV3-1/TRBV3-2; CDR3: CASSQEVWSLSGNTIYF
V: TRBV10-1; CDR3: CASSAGHYTGELFF
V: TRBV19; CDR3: CASSIGGVSNQPQHF
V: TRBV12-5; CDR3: CASSLGTSGTNTGELFF
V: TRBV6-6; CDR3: CASSLQDSGNTIYF
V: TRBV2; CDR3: CASSDSLNTEAFF
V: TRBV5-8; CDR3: CASSLTGAAFF
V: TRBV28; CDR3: CASIWYGVNTEAFF
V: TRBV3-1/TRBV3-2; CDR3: CASSQGQGASNEQFF
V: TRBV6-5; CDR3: CASSYSGEVSSPLHF
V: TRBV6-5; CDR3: CASSYDTTPYEQYF
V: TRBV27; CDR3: CASGATDRNTGELFF
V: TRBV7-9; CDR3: CASSLAQGGIGTF
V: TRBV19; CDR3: CASIPATANYGYTF
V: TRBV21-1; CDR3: CASSKGGGYTF
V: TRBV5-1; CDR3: CASSFLTTWTEAFF
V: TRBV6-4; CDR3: CASSEKRLAGGVTDTQYF
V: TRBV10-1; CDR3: CASSNSLILTGSNTGELFF
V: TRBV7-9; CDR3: CASSLETGRGYGYTF
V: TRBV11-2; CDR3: CASSDRRSSYNEQFF
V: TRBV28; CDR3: CASSPNRGWDYGYTF
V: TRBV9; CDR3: CASSEGTGGLTEAFF
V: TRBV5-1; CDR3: CASSLEAGGNTGELFF
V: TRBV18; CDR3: CASSPAQGSYGYTF
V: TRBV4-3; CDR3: CASSQDGTSDYNEQFF
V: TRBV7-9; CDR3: CASSLAPGQGSSNYGYTF
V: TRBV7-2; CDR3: CASSLELAVSTDTQYF
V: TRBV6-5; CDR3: CASRAVGKTYGYTF
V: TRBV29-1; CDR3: CSVEGGSGRAIDTQYF
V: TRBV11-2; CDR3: CASSLIRGSRGNYGYTF
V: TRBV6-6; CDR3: CASSLSLGEEKLFF
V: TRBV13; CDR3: CASSSLTDSATNEKLFF
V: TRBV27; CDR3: CASSPGQGNTEAFF
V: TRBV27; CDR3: CASSLSAGGRNYGYTF
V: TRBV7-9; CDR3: CASGRQGSGYTF
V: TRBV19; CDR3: CASSIPGSNEKLFF
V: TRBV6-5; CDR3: CASSLGTANTEAFF
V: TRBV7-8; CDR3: CASSFPGQPQHF
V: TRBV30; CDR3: CAQKESGNTIYF
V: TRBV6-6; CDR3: CASRVGPAREQPQHF
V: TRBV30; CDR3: CAWKRLSHRDYGYTF
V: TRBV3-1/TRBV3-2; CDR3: CASSSRGGAEAFF
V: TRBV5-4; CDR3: CASSPGQSSYEQYF
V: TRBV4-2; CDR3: CASSHTPGGDYGYTF